Described below is a single TCR beta chain sequence and its context. Its antigen is unknown. These data originate in a study of T-cell reconstitution after alpha-beta-depleted transplantation in children. Overall study findings and caveats: Some patients owed their high day-60 TCRbeta diversity to surviving recipient T cells and thymic progenitors. By one year post-transplant, T-cell counts and diversity largely arose from T cells that were newly produced. Several hundred expanded graft clones reportedly gave rise to the alpha-beta T cells present about two months after transplant.

Unique molecular identifiers were used in preparing the TCRbeta library. TCRdb redid the calling of the PCR reads with MiXCR, one entry per CDR3 protein. The profile covers 500,000 to 750,000 distinct CDR3 sequences, with more than 20% appearing a single time and about 35% taken by the ten largest. The CDR3 consists of 12 residues. V shed 6 bases and J shed 8 bases, with 13 bases lying between them. The germline CDR1 and CDR2 sequences are MNHGY and SVAAGI. The V and J genes are TRBV6-9 and TRBJ1-2; a weak D match, TRBD1 (5 bases). This receptor was taken from a boy under two years old with Wiskott-Aldrich syndrome, due to receive a stem cell transplant. The specimen comprised PBMCs, sampled before TCRalphabeta/CD19-depleted stem cell transplant. CDR3 sequence reads: CASRPVWDGYTF. The DNA of the CDR3 is TGTGCCAGCAGACCCGTCTGGGACGGCTACACCTTC.